These 3 T cell receptor beta chains share one sample of origin, sequenced in a study of T cell clonotyping in hematopoietic cell transplantation. Clones were read by immunoSEQ multiplex PCR, and TCRdb kept only the in-frame ones, dropping some. Here the sample spans about 69,000 clones, 94% being singletons. The source material was peripheral blood mononuclear cells. The receptors were sampled from a man aged 45-60 years in good health. Some clones in this sample may be carry-over from other donors' samples.

CDR3 DNA: TGTGCCAGCAGGTTAGACCTCTACACCGGGGAGCTGTTTTTT. It is translated as CASRLDLYTGELFF. The chain joins TRBV2 to TRBJ2-2, with D hard to call. The V and J ends lost 6 bases and 3 bases respectively, with 11 bases between them. The germline V gene encodes CDR1 SNHLY and CDR2 FYNNEI. The CDR3 totals 14 residues.

The CDR3 spells CASSLIAGSSYNEQFF. CDR3 in DNA: TGTGCCAGCAGCTTAATCGCGGGGAGCTCCTACAATGAGCAGTTCTTC. The rearrangement uses TRBV7-3 and TRBJ2-1, with a tentative D call TRBD2 (6 bases). This CDR3 is built from 16 residues. V lost 1 base and J lost 0, with 10 bases in between. Germline V gene sequence: CDR1 SGHTA, CDR2 FQGTGA.

The chain combines TRBV6-4 with TRBJ2-1, with 11 positions matching TRBD2. CDR1 is MRHNA and CDR2 is SNTAGT in the germline V gene. Trimming removed 5 bases from V and 9 bases from J; junction bases left unmatched: 9. The CDR3 sequence is 15 residues long. DNA of the CDR3: TGTGCCAGCAGTTTAACTAGCGGGAGTATGGGTGAGCAGTTCTTC. This gives the protein CASSLTSGSMGEQFF.